This T cell receptor (beta chain) is drawn from a study of beta chain features in type 1 diabetes. Germline V gives CDR1 LGHNA, CDR2 YNFKEQ. The CDR3 length is 14 residues. V lost 5 bases and J 4 bases, leaving 13 bases between the germline ends. Every donor had blood drawn once into heparin, roughly 0.11 L on average. Every isolated RNA sample was fully reverse transcribed, so sequencing captured expressed TCRB transcripts. Naive, central memory and regulatory T cell samples averaged roughly 3.5 million reads. Assay: immunoSEQ multiplex PCR; the TCRdb copy retains only in-frame clones and omits some. The sample lists about 200,000 clones; around 9.9% were seen once.

The source material was central memory CD4+ T cells from blood. The J gene is TRBJ2-3, the V gene TRBV4-2, with D possibly being TRBD2 (5 bases). This receptor was taken from a man younger than 30 in good health. Written as DNA, the CDR3 is TGTGCCAGCAGCGCTCTAGCTGGATCAGATACGCAGTATTTT. It encodes CASSALAGSDTQYF.